The clone carrying this TCR beta chain was seen at least ten times. The CDR3 is 17 residues long. Germline lookup yields CDR1 MDHEN and CDR2 SYDVKM. The V and J ends lost 6 bases and 8 bases respectively, with 25 bases between them. The data were obtained in a study of T-cell reconstitution after alpha-beta-depleted transplantation in children. During its preparation, the TCRbeta library received unique molecular identifiers. TCRdb reanalysed the PCR reads using MiXCR and keeps one entry per CDR3 protein. The table records 220,000 or so distinct CDR3 sequences, approximately 8.9% of them present only once.

The material sequenced was PBMCs, mostly from graft donor cells, taken 180 days after TCRalphabeta/CD19-depleted stem cell transplant. The sequence was collected from a male patient aged 10 to 17 who had a stem cell transplant for acute lymphoblastic leukemia, so the T cells may come from the graft donor. V gene TRBV28 combines with J gene TRBJ1-4; no reliable D call. In DNA, the CDR3 is TGTGCCAGCAGCTCCCTCCCTCAGGCGACCCTTGAGGAAAAACTGTTTTTT. Translating gives CASSSLPQATLEEKLFF.